These 20 T cell receptor beta chains were sequenced from one sample in a study of shared clonotypes between healthy human individuals. TCRdb's copy holds only in-frame clones and misses some; the assay was immunoSEQ multiplex PCR. The repertoire holds 2 million to 2.5 million clones, with approximately 95% as singletons. Sequences were obtained from naive CD4+ T cells from PBMCs. Subset described: CD45RA+ positively selected. These receptor sequences come from a man between 18 and 35 years old in good health. Some clones in this sample may be carry-over from other donors' samples.

This chain uses TRBV7-9 with TRBJ2-5, with 12 bases lining up with TRBD2. J gave up 2 bases and V 3 bases, and 7 bases lay outside the gene matches. The CDR3 has 17 amino acids. The germline CDR1 and CDR2 sequences are SEHNR and FQNEAQ (reference sequence). The CDR3: CASSFRTSGIGQETQYF. The CDR3 DNA reads TGTGCCAGCAGCTTCAGGACTAGCGGGATAGGACAAGAGACCCAGTACTTC.

The gene calls are TRBV28 and TRBJ2-7, with D possibly matching TRBD2 (5 bases). The ends were cut back, 3 bases at V and 4 bases at J, with 19 bases in the middle. Germline assignment: CDR1 MDHEN and CDR2 SYDVKM. This CDR3 is 16 amino acids long. Here the CDR3 DNA reads TGTGCCAGCAGTTTCCAACCAGCGGAAGTGGGGTACGAGCAGTACTTC. Translated: CASSFQPAEVGYEQYF.

The chain employs TRBV18 and TRBJ1-4; 10 bases are shared with TRBD1. Germline V gives CDR1 KGHSH, CDR2 LQKENI. With V trimmed by 3 bases and J by 7 bases, 8 bases remained unmatched. This CDR3 spans 16 amino acids. CDR3 sequence: CASSPLGQGVFEKLFF. CDR3 in DNA: TGTGCCAGCTCACCTCTCGGACAGGGGGTTTTTGAAAAACTGTTTTTT. The whole variable domain, filled in from reference TRBV18 and TRBJ1-4, reads NAGVMQNPRHLVRRRGQEARLRCSPMKGHSHVYWYRQLPEEGLKFMVYLQKENIIDESGMPKERFSAEFPKEGPSILRIQQVVRGDSAAYFCASSPLGQGVFEKLFFGSGTQLSVL.

V usage is TRBV19 and J usage is TRBJ2-1; 14 bases map to TRBD2. Trimming at V came to 10 bases and at J to 9 bases, leaving 17 bases not matched to a gene. The CDR3 is made up of 17 amino acids. The germline gives CDR1 LNHDA, CDR2 SQIVND (reference sequence). DNA of the CDR3: TGTGCCACCAGACCCCCCGGGACTAGCGGGAGAGAGGGTGAGCAGTTCTTC. Translating gives CATRPPGTSGREGEQFF.

V is TRBV5-6 and J is TRBJ2-5, with D hard to call. The CDR3 runs 15 residues. V was cut by 4 bases and J by 2 bases, with 15 bases left in between. In germline, CDR1 is SGHDT, CDR2 YYEEEE. CDR3 sequence reads: CASSLVGLSQETQYF. The CDR3 DNA sequence: TGTGCCAGCAGCCTGGTCGGCCTTTCGCAAGAGACCCAGTACTTC.

This chain links TRBV19 with TRBJ1-1; 7 bases map to TRBD1. The CDR3 has 14 amino acids. V lost 5 bases, J lost 1 base, and 4 bases stayed unmatched. Germline lookup yields CDR1 LNHDA and CDR2 SQIVND (reference sequence). CDR3 bases: TGTGCCAGTAGTGGGGGGACAGCGAACACTGAAGCTTTCTTT. Translation: CASSGGTANTEAFF.

This chain uses TRBV6-1 with TRBJ1-1; unclear D gene. CDR1 is MNHNS and CDR2 is SASEGT in the germline V gene. The CDR3 runs 14 residues. V lost 7 bases, J lost 2 bases, and 14 bases lay in between. The CDR3 DNA follows: TGTGCCAGCAACGCACTCGGAGGAAACACTGAAGCTTTCTTT. Translating gives CASNALGGNTEAFF.

This chain joins TRBV7-9 and TRBJ1-1, with D unresolved. V was pared by 2 bases and J by 1 base, with 8 bases between. The CDR3 consists of 14 residues. Germline values: CDR1 SEHNR, CDR2 FQNEAQ (reference sequence). The CDR3 loop reads CASSLSGPNTEAFF. The CDR3 region has the DNA TGTGCCAGCAGCTTATCCGGCCCGAACACTGAAGCTTTCTTT.

The chain has TRBV30 and TRBJ2-1, with a possible D match to TRBD1 (5 bases). V was clipped by 1 base and J by 9 bases, with 19 bases between them. Germline CDR1 is GTSNPN and CDR2 is SVGIG (reference sequence). The CDR3 has 15 residues. The CDR3 reads CAWSALLLGAAEQFF. The CDR3 coding sequence is TGTGCCTGGAGTGCACTATTACTTGGGGCGGCTGAGCAGTTCTTC.

The chain uses TRBV9 and TRBJ2-3; tentative D call: TRBD1 (5 bases). The CDR3 loop spans 16 amino acids. CDR1 is SGDLS, CDR2 YYNGEE, per germline. V was shortened by 2 bases and J by 0 bases, with 13 bases between the two germline ends. The CDR3 protein is CASSVTGHPSTDTQYF. As DNA, the CDR3 is TGTGCCAGCAGCGTCACAGGACATCCTAGCACAGATACGCAGTATTTT.

This clone appeared a single time. The V and J genes are TRBV27 and TRBJ2-2, with 8 positions matching TRBD2. CDR1 and CDR2 from the germline V gene are MNHEY and SMNVEV (reference sequence). The CDR3 has 19 amino acids. V lost 2 bases and J lost 4; bases outside the gene matches: 15. CDR3 nucleotides: TGTGCCAGCAGTTTAACGGGGTGGGCGACTAGCGTGAGCACCGGGGAGCTGTTTTTT. Amino acid sequence: CASSLTGWATSVSTGELFF.

The chain has TRBV4-3 and TRBJ1-1, with D tentatively TRBD1 (6 bases). This CDR3 spans 14 amino acids. V lost 1 base to trimming and J lost 6 bases, with 12 bases between them. Germline V gene data show CDR1 as LGHNA and CDR2 as YSLEER. CDR3 amino acids: CASSQGWGAPEAFF. As DNA, the CDR3 is TGCGCCAGCAGCCAAGGGTGGGGGGCCCCTGAAGCTTTCTTT.

The chain has TRBV7-9 and TRBJ2-7; possibly TRBD1 for D (5 bases). V was shortened by 5 bases and J by 4 bases, with 15 bases between the two germline ends. Germline V gene data show CDR1 as SEHNR and CDR2 as FQNEAQ (reference sequence). The CDR3 totals 14 residues. The DNA for the CDR3 is TGTGCCAGCAGCCCGCGTAAGGACACTTACGAGCAGTACTTC. Protein sequence: CASSPRKDTYEQYF.

The rearrangement links TRBV10-3 to TRBJ2-7; TRBD1 aligns across 9 bases. CDR1 is ENHRY, CDR2 SYGVKD, per germline. Trimming at V came to 7 bases and at J to 0 bases, leaving 4 bases not matched to a gene. The CDR3 covers 14 residues. As DNA, the CDR3 is TGTGCCATCACCGGACAGGGGAGCTCCTACGAGCAGTACTTC. Amino acids: CAITGQGSSYEQYF.

The genes are TRBV7-9 and TRBJ2-1, with a possible D match to TRBD2 (6 bases). Germline CDR1 SEHNR, CDR2 FQNEAQ (reference sequence). CDR3 size: 14 residues. V was trimmed by 4 bases and J by 5 bases, leaving 12 bases between them. The CDR3 is CASSSRDFHNEQFF. CDR3 DNA sequence: TGTGCCAGCAGCTCCCGGGACTTCCACAATGAGCAGTTCTTC.

This chain joins TRBV7-9 and TRBJ1-5, with 7 bases matching TRBD1. The CDR3 is 14 amino acids. Germline values: CDR1 SEHNR, CDR2 FQNEAQ (reference sequence). J lost 4 bases, V lost 5 bases, and 5 bases had no gene match. The CDR3 nucleotides read TGTGCCAGCAGCCCGGGACAGCGTAATCAGCCCCAGCATTTT. Encoded protein: CASSPGQRNQPQHF.

The V call is TRBV28, the J call TRBJ2-1; maybe TRBD2 (5 bases). This CDR3 is built from 19 residues. V lost 3 bases, J lost 3 bases, and 24 bases lay in between. Germline loops: CDR1 MDHEN, CDR2 SYDVKM. The CDR3 coding sequence is TGTGCCAGCAGTTTTCATTGGCTAGCTACGGCCTATGTCTACAATGAGCAGTTCTTC. It codes for CASSFHWLATAYVYNEQFF.

The chain links TRBV2 to TRBJ2-3; no reliable D call. CDR3 length: 11 residues. The germline V gene has CDR1 SNHLY and CDR2 FYNNEI. Trimming pared 6 bases from V and 6 bases from J, leaving 7 bases between. The CDR3, as DNA: TGTGCCAGCAGGCTAGTGGATACGCAGTATTTT. This translates into CASRLVDTQYF.

The chain joins TRBV11-2 to TRBJ1-6; D gene ambiguous. Germline CDR1 reads SGHAT; CDR2 reads FQNNGV. Between the trimmed V and J ends, which lost 4 bases and 8 bases, there was a span of 15 bases. The CDR3 length is 15 residues. CDR3 protein: CASSSSRFGDSPLHF. The CDR3 DNA is TGTGCCAGCAGCTCCAGCCGGTTCGGGGATTCACCCCTCCACTTT. Looking up the rest from reference TRBV11-2 and TRBJ1-6 gives the full variable domain: EAGVAQSPRYKIIEKRQSVAFWCNPISGHATLYWYQQILGQGPKLLIQFQNNGVVDDSQLPKDRFSAERLKGVDSTLKIQPAKLEDSAVYLCASSSSRFGDSPLHFGNGTRLTVT.

The V gene is TRBV30, the J gene TRBJ2-5, with D possibly called TRBD1 or TRBD2 (5 bases each). CDR1 and CDR2 from the germline V gene are GTSNPN and SVGIG (reference sequence). CDR3 length equals 13 residues. Trimming took 6 bases from V and 4 from J, leaving 15 bases between them. CDR3 region: CACQGVGRETQYF. CDR3 DNA: TGTGCCTGCCAGGGAGTTGGGAGAGAGACCCAGTACTTC.